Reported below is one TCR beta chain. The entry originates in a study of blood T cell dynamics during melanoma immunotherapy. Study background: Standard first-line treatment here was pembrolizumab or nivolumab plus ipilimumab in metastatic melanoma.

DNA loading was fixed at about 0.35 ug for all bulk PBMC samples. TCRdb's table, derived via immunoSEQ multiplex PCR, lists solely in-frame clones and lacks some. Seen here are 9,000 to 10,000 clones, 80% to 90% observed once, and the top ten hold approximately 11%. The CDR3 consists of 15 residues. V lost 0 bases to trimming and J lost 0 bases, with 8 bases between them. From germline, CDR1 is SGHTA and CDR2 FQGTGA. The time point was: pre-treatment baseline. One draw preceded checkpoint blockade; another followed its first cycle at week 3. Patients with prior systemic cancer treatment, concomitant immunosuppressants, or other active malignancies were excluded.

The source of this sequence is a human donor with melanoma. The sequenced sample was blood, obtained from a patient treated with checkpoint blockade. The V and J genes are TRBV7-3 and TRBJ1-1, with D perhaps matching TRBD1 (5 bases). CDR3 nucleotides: TGTGCCAGCAGCTTAACGGGGGGATTGAACACTGAAGCTTTCTTT. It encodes CASSLTGGLNTEAFF.